This entry lists 30 T cell receptor beta chains sequenced from one sample in a study of blood T cell repertoires in COVID-19. Clones were sequenced by immunoSEQ multiplex PCR, and TCRdb holds only the in-frame ones, with some missing. The profile shows 190,000 or so clones, around nine tenths of them singletons. Sequenced input: peripheral blood. The receptors here all came from a man in his fifties or sixties who had recovered from COVID-19.

CDR3: CASSTDLSGRGYEQYF. Here the CDR3 DNA reads TGTGCCAGCTCAACCGACCTTAGCGGGAGGGGCTACGAGCAGTACTTC. The chain is built from TRBV18 and TRBJ2-7; 11 bases are a match to TRBD2. Trimming at V came to 5 bases and at J to 3 bases, leaving 9 bases not matched to a gene. The CDR3 contains 16 residues. Germline V gene sequence: CDR1 KGHSH, CDR2 LQKENI.

This clone has a single count. The chain couples TRBV3-1 (or the pseudogene TRBV3-2) to TRBJ1-2, with D hard to call. V lost 0 bases, J lost 7 bases, and 6 bases lay in between. The CDR3 has 12 residues. The germline V gene encodes CDR1 LGHDT and CDR2 YNNKEL (reference sequence). The CDR3 region has the DNA TGTGCCAGCAGCCAAGACGGGGTTGGCTACACCTTC. This codes for CASSQDGVGYTF.

As for this clone: At one boundary the junction diverges from the germline segment, which might be a read error. J is TRBJ2-1 and V is TRBV3-1 (or the pseudogene TRBV3-2); 10 bases fit TRBD2. Germline values: CDR1 LGHDT, CDR2 YNNKEL (reference sequence). CDR3 length equals 14 residues. CDR3 nucleotides: TGTGCCAGCAGGCAAGCGGGGGGGGATAATGAGCAGTTCTTC. Its translation: CASRQAGGDNEQFF.

The rearrangement joins TRBV12-2 to TRBJ1-6. TRBV12-2 is deemed a pseudogene. The CDR3 covers 19 residues. CDR3 amino acids: CASRLSLRPGKRRNSPLHF. In nucleotides, the CDR3 is TGTGCAAGTCGCTTAAGTTTGAGACCCGGGAAAAGGCGTAATTCACCCCTCCACTTT.

This clone has only one observation. V is TRBV6-5 and J is TRBJ1-5; D unclear. Trimming took off 2 bases at V and 4 bases at J, with 12 bases between the two ends. The CDR3 has 15 amino acids. Germline loops: CDR1 MNHEY, CDR2 SVGAGI. The CDR3 nucleotides are TGTGCCAGCAGTTACGGCGGAGGATGGAATCAGCCCCAGCATTTT. Protein sequence: CASSYGGGWNQPQHF.

The chain is built from TRBV18 and TRBJ1-2, with D possibly being TRBD1 (6 bases). Trimming took 4 bases from V and 6 from J, leaving 12 bases between them. Looked up from germline, CDR1 is KGHSH and CDR2 is LQKENI. CDR3 size: 13 residues. CDR3 residues: CASSLQGSDGYTF. The CDR3 coding sequence is TGTGCCAGCTCACTACAGGGTAGCGATGGCTACACCTTC.

J is TRBJ2-3 and V is TRBV7-2; 7 bases agree with TRBD1. The trim removed 5 bases at V and 5 bases at J, leaving 13 bases unmatched. The CDR3 runs 16 residues. Germline V gene sequence: CDR1 SGHTA, CDR2 FQGNSA. The CDR3 nucleotides read TGTGCCAGCAGCCCGACTCCGACAGGGTTTGGAGATACGCAGTATTTT. Translation gives CASSPTPTGFGDTQYF.

This clone has only a few counts. The chain is built from TRBV5-4 and TRBJ1-2; tentatively, D is TRBD1 (5 bases). The CDR3 has 13 residues. Germline V gene sequence: CDR1 SGHNT, CDR2 YYREEE (reference sequence). V gave up 4 bases and J gave up 8 bases, with 15 bases separating them. As DNA, the CDR3 is TGTGCCAGCAGCCTCAGGGTCGCGCGGGGCTACACCTTC. As protein: CASSLRVARGYTF.

DNA for the CDR3: TGTGCCAGCGGGACTAGGTCCTACGAGCAGTACTTC. It specifies CASGTRSYEQYF. The rearrangement links TRBV3-1 (or the pseudogene TRBV3-2) to TRBJ2-7, with 8 bases matching TRBD2. The CDR3 contains 12 residues. Germline CDR1 reads LGHDT; CDR2 reads YNNKEL (reference sequence). V was pared by 8 bases and J by 1 base, with 1 base of the junction left unmatched.

This sequence joins TRBV14 and TRBJ2-5, with a tentative D call TRBD2 (6 bases). Trimming removed 3 bases from V and 10 bases from J, with 24 bases in between. The CDR3 length is 16 residues. Germline CDR1 SGHDN, CDR2 FVKESK. The CDR3 region is CASSHLDTGEYDHQYF. The CDR3 DNA reads as TGTGCCAGCAGCCATCTTGACACGGGAGAGTATGATCACCAGTACTTC.

This clone was counted a few times. The V and J genes are TRBV12-3 or TRBV12-4 and TRBJ1-3; D not resolved. This CDR3 has 11 amino acids. The V end lost 5 bases, the J end lost 8 bases, and 7 bases lay between the germline ends. The CDR3 is CASSTYDTIYF. The CDR3 DNA is TGTGCCAGCAGTACCTACGACACCATATATTTT.

V gene TRBV29-1 combines with J gene TRBJ2-5, with D possibly TRBD2 on 5 matching bases. Germline CDR1 and CDR2: SQVTM and ANQGSEA. The CDR3 runs 14 residues. V was trimmed by 7 bases and J by 2 bases, leaving 17 bases between them. The CDR3 protein is CSGGSRVGQETQYF. Here the CDR3 DNA reads TGCAGCGGAGGGTCGAGGGTGGGTCAAGAGACCCAGTACTTC. Complete variable domain (other parts from reference TRBV29-1 and TRBJ2-5): SAVISQKPSRDICQRGTSLTIQCQVDSQVTMMFWYRQQPGQSLTLIATANQGSEATYESGFVIDKFPISRPNLTFSTLTVSNMSPEDSSIYLCSGGSRVGQETQYFGPGTRLLVL.

The rearrangement uses TRBV3-1 (or the pseudogene TRBV3-2) and TRBJ2-2, with 8 bases aligning to TRBD2. The CDR3 covers 17 residues. The J segment lost 7 bases and the V segment lost 4 bases, leaving 14 bases of the junction unmatched. Germline values: CDR1 LGHDT, CDR2 YNNKEL (reference sequence). The CDR3: CASSPGRSGSGIGELFF. CDR3 DNA: TGTGCCAGCAGCCCCGGGCGAAGCGGGAGTGGGATCGGGGAGCTGTTTTTT.

The V call is TRBV5-5, the J call TRBJ1-1, with a tentative D call TRBD1 (5 bases). V lost 1 base and J lost 7, with 14 bases in between. CDR1 and CDR2 (germline): SGHKS, YYEKEE (reference sequence). The CDR3 has 14 amino acids. The CDR3 bases are TGTGCCAGCAGCTTGCTTCGGACAACCGTTGAAGCTTTCTTT. It yields the protein CASSLLRTTVEAFF.

This chain uses TRBV13 with TRBJ2-5; TRBD2 matches at 9 bases. Per the germline V gene, CDR1 is PRHDT and CDR2 is FYEKMQ (reference sequence). V lost 5 bases and J lost 5; bases outside the gene matches: 9. This CDR3 spans 15 amino acids. This CDR3 is CASSLDTRGGETQYF. For the CDR3, the DNA is TGTGCCAGCAGCCTGGATACGCGGGGGGGCGAGACCCAGTACTTC.

The chain joins TRBV19 to TRBJ1-4; no clear D gene. This CDR3 comprises 16 residues. Germline V lookup: CDR1 LNHDA, CDR2 SQIVND (reference sequence). V lost 6 bases and J lost 13, with 27 bases in between. In DNA, the CDR3 is TGTGCCAGTAGCTTTCGCTCGACAAGCCCTTTACCCGGACTGTTTTTT. Translation gives CASSFRSTSPLPGLFF.

The chain carries TRBV7-9 and TRBJ1-1; D is perhaps TRBD1 (6 bases). Trimming left V 5 bases short and J 4 bases short, with 17 bases between. The germline CDR1 and CDR2 sequences are SEHNR and FQNEAQ (reference sequence). This CDR3 region has 15 residues. CDR3 coding DNA: TGTGCCAGCAGCCCGCGAGCAGGGGAGGGCACTGAAGCTTTCTTT. Amino acid sequence: CASSPRAGEGTEAFF.

The chain has TRBV28 and TRBJ2-7; 13 positions match TRBD2. V shed 6 bases, J shed 2 bases, and the junction held 13 bases outside the gene matches. Germline CDR1 is MDHEN and CDR2 is SYDVKM. The CDR3 sequence is 18 residues long. The CDR3 DNA reads TGTGCCAGCAGGGATCGGGGACTAGCGGGGAGGCTCCCCTACGAGCAGTACTTC. Amino acids: CASRDRGLAGRLPYEQYF.

The chain recombines TRBV2 with TRBJ2-2; D is possibly TRBD2 (5 bases). The CDR3 is 15 residues long. Germline V gives CDR1 SNHLY, CDR2 FYNNEI. Trimming shortened V by 7 bases and J by 6 bases, and 18 bases separated the two germline ends. The CDR3 here is CASTQDRGSAGELFF. The CDR3 region has the DNA TGTGCCAGCACTCAGGATCGGGGTTCGGCCGGGGAGCTGTTTTTT.

This clone was observed a single time. This chain links TRBV6-5 with TRBJ1-2; tentative D call: TRBD1 (6 bases). The germline V and J ends were trimmed by 10 bases and 4 bases, with 13 bases remaining between them. Germline lookup yields CDR1 MNHEY and CDR2 SVGAGI. CDR3 size: 12 residues. CDR3 nucleotides: TGTGCCACCCTGACAGGTGTCTATGGCTACACCTTC. It codes for CATLTGVYGYTF.

This chain connects TRBV6-5 to TRBJ1-6; D not resolved. V dropped 6 bases and J dropped 0 bases, with 6 bases sitting between them. Germline lookup yields CDR1 MNHEY and CDR2 SVGAGI. The length of the CDR3 is 14 residues. As DNA, the CDR3 is TGTGCCAGCAGGACTTTCTCCTATAATTCACCCCTCCACTTT. It yields the protein CASRTFSYNSPLHF.

The CDR3 protein is CASSLRLAGGGDEQFF. DNA for the CDR3: TGCGCCAGCAGCTTGAGGCTAGCGGGAGGGGGCGATGAGCAGTTCTTC. The rearrangement uses TRBV5-1 and TRBJ2-1; 12 nucleotides match TRBD2. CDR3 length: 16 residues. Germline values: CDR1 SGHRS, CDR2 YFSETQ. Losses at the gene ends were 1 base for V and 8 bases for J; bases not matched to a gene: 7.

The V call is TRBV5-1, the J call TRBJ2-1; D not certain. The V end was cut by 0 bases, the J end by 1 base, with 11 bases between. The CDR3 has 16 amino acids. Germline CDR1 SGHRS, CDR2 YFSETQ. The CDR3 sequence is CASSLDPQESYNEQFF. CDR3 bases: TGCGCCAGCAGCTTGGATCCGCAAGAGTCCTACAATGAGCAGTTCTTC.

This sequence joins TRBV19 and TRBJ2-5; the D gene is possibly TRBD2 (6 bases). This CDR3 spans 16 amino acids. CDR1 LNHDA and CDR2 SQIVND come from the germline V gene (reference sequence). V was trimmed by 3 bases and J by 2 bases, leaving 16 bases between them. As DNA, the CDR3 is TGTGCCAGTAGTATGCCTACTACTGCGGGGCAAGAGACCCAGTACTTC. Encoded protein: CASSMPTTAGQETQYF.

Written as DNA, the CDR3 is TGTGCCAGCAGTTTTAGAGGCGAGCAGTACTTC. It codes for CASSFRGEQYF. The gene calls are TRBV28 and TRBJ2-7; D gene ambiguous. Trimming removed 3 bases from V and 6 bases from J, with 6 bases in between. The CDR3 covers 11 residues. The V gene's germline CDR1 is MDHEN and CDR2 SYDVKM.

This chain connects TRBV2 to TRBJ1-1; D gene uncertain. The V end lost 7 bases, the J end lost 4 bases, and 16 bases lay between the germline ends. This CDR3 region has 14 residues. CDR1 is SNHLY, CDR2 FYNNEI, per germline. DNA of the CDR3: TGTGCCAGCAATCAGGCCATGCTGGGCACTGAAGCTTTCTTT. Translating gives CASNQAMLGTEAFF. Full variable domain (missing parts from reference TRBV2 and TRBJ1-1): EPEVTQTPSHQVTQMGQEVILRCVPISNHLYFYWYRQILGQKVEFLVSFYNNEISEKSEIFDDQFSVERPDGSNFTLKIRSTKLEDSAMYFCASNQAMLGTEAFFGQGTRLTVV.

The chain is built from TRBV28 and TRBJ2-7; possibly TRBD2 for D (5 bases). V lost 6 bases and J lost 3, with 6 bases in between. There are 11 residues in the CDR3. Germline CDR1 is MDHEN and CDR2 is SYDVKM. CDR3 protein: CASRSGYEQYF. CDR3 bases: TGTGCCAGCAGAAGCGGCTACGAGCAGTACTTC.

The chain recombines TRBV18 with TRBJ1-1; D uncertain. CDR1 and CDR2 from the germline V gene are KGHSH and LQKENI. Trimming removed 3 bases from V and 1 base from J, with 9 bases in between. The CDR3 is 14 residues long. The CDR3 loop is CASSPGDPNTEAFF. In DNA, the CDR3 is TGTGCCAGCTCACCGGGAGACCCGAACACTGAAGCTTTCTTT. The entire variable domain, with the rest obtained from reference TRBV18 and TRBJ1-1, is as follows: NAGVMQNPRHLVRRRGQEARLRCSPMKGHSHVYWYRQLPEEGLKFMVYLQKENIIDESGMPKERFSAEFPKEGPSILRIQQVVRGDSAAYFCASSPGDPNTEAFFGQGTRLTVV.

This chain connects TRBV10-3 to TRBJ2-7, with a tentative D call TRBD2 (6 bases). The CDR3 contains 14 residues. Germline CDR1 is ENHRY and CDR2 is SYGVKD. Trimming pared 10 bases from V and 2 bases from J, leaving 18 bases between. The CDR3 sequence: CATQEDYPPYEQYF. CDR3 DNA sequence: TGTGCCACCCAGGAGGACTATCCGCCCTACGAGCAGTACTTC.

The V gene is TRBV6-5, the J gene TRBJ2-7, with 8 bases fitting TRBD1. The J segment lost 4 bases and the V segment lost 6 bases, leaving 8 bases of the junction unmatched. Germline V CDR1 and CDR2: MNHEY, SVGAGI. This CDR3 comprises 14 residues. The CDR3 is CASRGLTGAYEQYF. CDR3 DNA: TGTGCCAGCAGGGGGTTGACAGGGGCATACGAGCAGTACTTC.